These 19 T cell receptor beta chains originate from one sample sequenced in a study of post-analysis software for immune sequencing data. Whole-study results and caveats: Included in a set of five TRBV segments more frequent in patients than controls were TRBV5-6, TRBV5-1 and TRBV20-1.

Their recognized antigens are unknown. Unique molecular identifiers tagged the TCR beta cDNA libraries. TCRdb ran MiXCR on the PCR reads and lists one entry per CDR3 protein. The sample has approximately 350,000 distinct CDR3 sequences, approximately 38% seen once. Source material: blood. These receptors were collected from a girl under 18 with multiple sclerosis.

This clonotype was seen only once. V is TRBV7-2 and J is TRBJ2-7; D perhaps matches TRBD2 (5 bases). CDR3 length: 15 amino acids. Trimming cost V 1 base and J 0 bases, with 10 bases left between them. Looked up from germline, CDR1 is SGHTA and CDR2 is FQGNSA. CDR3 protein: CASSLGTSSSYEQYV. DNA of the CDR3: TGTGCCAGCAGCTTAGGGACTTCAAGCTCCTACGAGCAGTACGTC.

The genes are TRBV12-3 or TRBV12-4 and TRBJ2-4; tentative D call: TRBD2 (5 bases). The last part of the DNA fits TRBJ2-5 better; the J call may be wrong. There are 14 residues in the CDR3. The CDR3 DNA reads TGTGCCAGCAGTGCCTCCGGACTGTCAGAGACCCAGTACTTC. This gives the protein CASSASGLSETQYF.

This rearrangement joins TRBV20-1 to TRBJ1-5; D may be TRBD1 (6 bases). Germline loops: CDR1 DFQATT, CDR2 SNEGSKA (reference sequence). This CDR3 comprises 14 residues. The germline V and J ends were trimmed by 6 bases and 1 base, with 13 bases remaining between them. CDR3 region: CSARGQRSNQPQHF. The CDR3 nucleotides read TGCAGTGCACGTGGACAGAGAAGCAATCAGCCCCAGCATTTT.

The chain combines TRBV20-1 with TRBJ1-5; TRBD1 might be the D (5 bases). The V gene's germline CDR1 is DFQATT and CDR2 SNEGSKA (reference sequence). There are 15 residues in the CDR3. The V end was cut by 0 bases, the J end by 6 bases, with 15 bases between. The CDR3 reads CSARDQSAGSQPQHF. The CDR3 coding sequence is TGCAGTGCTAGAGATCAATCAGCAGGGAGTCAGCCCCAGCATTTT.

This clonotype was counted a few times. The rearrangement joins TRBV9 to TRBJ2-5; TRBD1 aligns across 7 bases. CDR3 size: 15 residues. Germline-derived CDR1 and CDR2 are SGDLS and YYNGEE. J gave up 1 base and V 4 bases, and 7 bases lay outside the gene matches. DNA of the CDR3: TGTGCCAGCAGCCAAGGGGGCTCCGTCCAAGAGACCCAGTACTTC. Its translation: CASSQGGSVQETQYF.

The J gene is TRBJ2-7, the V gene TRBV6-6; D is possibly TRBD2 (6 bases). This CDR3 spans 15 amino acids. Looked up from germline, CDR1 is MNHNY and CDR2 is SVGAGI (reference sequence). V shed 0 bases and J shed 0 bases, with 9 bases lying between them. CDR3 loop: CASSYSRRDSYEQYF. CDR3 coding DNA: TGTGCCAGCAGTTACTCGAGGCGGGACTCCTACGAGCAGTACTTC.

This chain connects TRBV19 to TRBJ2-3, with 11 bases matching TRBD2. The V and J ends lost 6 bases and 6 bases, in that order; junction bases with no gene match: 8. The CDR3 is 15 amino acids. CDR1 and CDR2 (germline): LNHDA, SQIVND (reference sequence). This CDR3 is CASSPLAGGPDTQYF. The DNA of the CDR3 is TGTGCCAGTAGCCCCTTAGCGGGGGGGCCCGATACGCAGTATTTT.

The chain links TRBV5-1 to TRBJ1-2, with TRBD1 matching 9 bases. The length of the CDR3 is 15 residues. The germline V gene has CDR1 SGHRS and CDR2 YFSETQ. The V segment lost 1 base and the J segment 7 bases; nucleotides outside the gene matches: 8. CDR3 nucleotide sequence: TGCGCCAGCAGCTTGAATGGACAGGGGAAGGGTGGCTACACCTTC. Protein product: CASSLNGQGKGGYTF. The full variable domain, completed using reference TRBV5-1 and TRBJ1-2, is KAGVTQTPRYLIKTRGQQVTLSCSPISGHRSVSWYQQTPGQGLQFLFEYFSETQRNKGNFPGRFSGRQFSNSRSEMNVSTLELGDSALYLCASSLNGQGKGGYTFGSGTRLTVV.

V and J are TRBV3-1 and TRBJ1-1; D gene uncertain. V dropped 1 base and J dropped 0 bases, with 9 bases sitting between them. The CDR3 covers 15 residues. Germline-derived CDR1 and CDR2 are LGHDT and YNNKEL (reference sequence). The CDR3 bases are TGTGCCAGCAGCCAAGGCATCCAGATGAACACTGAAGCTTTCTTT. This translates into CASSQGIQMNTEAFF.

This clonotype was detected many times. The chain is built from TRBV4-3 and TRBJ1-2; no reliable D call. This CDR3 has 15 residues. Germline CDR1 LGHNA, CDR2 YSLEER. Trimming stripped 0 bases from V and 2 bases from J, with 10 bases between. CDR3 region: CASSQDPSGNYGYTF. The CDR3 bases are TGCGCCAGCAGCCAAGACCCTAGTGGGAACTATGGCTACACCTTC.

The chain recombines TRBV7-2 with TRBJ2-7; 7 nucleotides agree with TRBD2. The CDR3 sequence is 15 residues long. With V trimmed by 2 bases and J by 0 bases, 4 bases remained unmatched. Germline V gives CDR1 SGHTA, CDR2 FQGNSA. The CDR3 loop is CASSLSGASSYEQYF. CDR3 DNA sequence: TGTGCCAGCAGCTTAAGCGGGGCTTCCTCCTACGAGCAGTACTTC.

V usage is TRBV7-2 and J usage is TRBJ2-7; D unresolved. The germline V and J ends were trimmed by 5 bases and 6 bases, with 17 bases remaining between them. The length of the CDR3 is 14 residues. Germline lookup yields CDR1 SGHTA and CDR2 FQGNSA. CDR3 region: CASSPLSSISEQYF. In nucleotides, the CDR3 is TGTGCCAGCAGCCCCCTCTCTAGTATCAGCGAGCAGTACTTC.

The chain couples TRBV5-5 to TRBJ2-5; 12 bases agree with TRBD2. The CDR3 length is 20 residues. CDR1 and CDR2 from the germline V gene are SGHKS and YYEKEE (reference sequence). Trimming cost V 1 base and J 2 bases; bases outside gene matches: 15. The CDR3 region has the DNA TGTGCCAGCAGCTTGTTCTCTCTAGCGGGGGGGGGCAGAATGCAAGAGACCCAGTACTTC. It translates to CASSLFSLAGGGRMQETQYF. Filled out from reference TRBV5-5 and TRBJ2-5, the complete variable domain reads DAGVTQSPTHLIKTRGQQVTLRCSPISGHKSVSWYQQVLGQGPQFIFQYYEKEERGRGNFPDRFSARQFPNYSSELNVNALLLGDSALYLCASSLFSLAGGGRMQETQYFGPGTRLLVL.

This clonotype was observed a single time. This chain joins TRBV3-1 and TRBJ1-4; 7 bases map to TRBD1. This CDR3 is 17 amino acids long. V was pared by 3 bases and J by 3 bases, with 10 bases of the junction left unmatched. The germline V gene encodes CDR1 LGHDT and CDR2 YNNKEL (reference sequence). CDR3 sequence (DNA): TGTGCCAGCAGCCAGGGTAACAGGGGCGCGGCTAATGAAAAACTGTTTTTT. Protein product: CASSQGNRGAANEKLFF.

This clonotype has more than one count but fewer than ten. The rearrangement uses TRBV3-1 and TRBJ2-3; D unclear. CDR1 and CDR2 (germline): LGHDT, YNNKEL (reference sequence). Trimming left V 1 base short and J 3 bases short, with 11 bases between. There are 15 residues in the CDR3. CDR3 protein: CASSQVPSSTDTQYF. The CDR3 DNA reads TGTGCCAGCAGCCAAGTCCCATCCTCAACAGATACGCAGTATTTT.

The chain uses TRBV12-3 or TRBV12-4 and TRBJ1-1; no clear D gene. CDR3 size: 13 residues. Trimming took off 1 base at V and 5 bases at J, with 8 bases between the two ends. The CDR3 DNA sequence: TGTGCCAGCAGTTTAGTACCGGAGACTGAAGCTTTCTTT. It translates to CASSLVPETEAFF.

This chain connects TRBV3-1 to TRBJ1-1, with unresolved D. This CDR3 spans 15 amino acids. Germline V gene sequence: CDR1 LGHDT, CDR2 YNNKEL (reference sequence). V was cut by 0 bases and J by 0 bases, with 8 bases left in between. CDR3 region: CASSQDKAMNTEAFF. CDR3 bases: TGTGCCAGCAGCCAAGATAAGGCGATGAACACTGAAGCTTTCTTT.

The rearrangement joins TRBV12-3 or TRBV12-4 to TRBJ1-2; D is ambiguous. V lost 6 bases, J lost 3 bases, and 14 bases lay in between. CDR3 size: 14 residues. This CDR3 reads CASRVGLSDYGYTF. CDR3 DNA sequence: TGTGCCAGCAGAGTAGGCCTCAGCGACTATGGCTACACCTTC.

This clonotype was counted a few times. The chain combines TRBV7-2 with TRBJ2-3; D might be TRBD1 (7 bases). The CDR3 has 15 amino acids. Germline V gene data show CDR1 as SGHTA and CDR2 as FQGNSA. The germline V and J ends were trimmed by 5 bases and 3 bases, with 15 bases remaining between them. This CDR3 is CASSPGGGGTDTQYF. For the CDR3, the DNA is TGTGCCAGCAGCCCAGGGGGAGGAGGAACAGATACGCAGTATTTT.